This is a list of T cell receptor beta chains from one sample in a study of human thymus T cells. Assay used: immunoSEQ multiplex PCR; TCRdb lists only in-frame clones, some missing. The repertoire holds tens of thousands of clones, with roughly 95% as singletons. The specimen sequenced was thymus tissue. Receptor source: a girl younger than two with a congenital heart defect but otherwise immunologically healthy. CDR3s include the opening cysteine and the closing phenylalanine or tryptophan. D genes are given only for firm matches. A clone size is listed for some rows: how often the clone was seen (once, few, many), or a class if it is expanded.

TRBJ1-1 | . | 15 | TRBV27 | once | CASYERGEVNTEAFF | TGTGCCAGCTATGAGCGCGGCGAAGTGAACACTGAAGCTTTCTTT
TRBJ2-3 | TRBD2 | 16 | TRBV7-6 | once | CASSPPSGTSTDTQYF | TGTGCCAGCAGCCCCCCTAGCGGAACTAGCACAGATACGCAGTATTTT
TRBJ2-3 | TRBD2 | 20 | TRBV14 | . | CASSHHGLAGARETTDTQYF | TGTGCCAGCAGCCACCACGGACTAGCGGGAGCTAGAGAGACCACAGATACGCAGTATTTT
TRBJ1-2 | TRBD1 | 19 | TRBV4-1 | . | CASSQDSRGQGSTNYGYTF | TGCGCCAGCAGCCAAGACTCTCGAGGACAGGGATCTACTAACTATGGCTACACCTTC
TRBJ1-4 | . | 16 | TRBV18 | . | CASSPRERETNEKLFF | TGTGCCAGCTCACCACGAGAGAGGGAAACTAATGAAAAACTGTTTTTT
TRBJ1-4 | . | 15 | TRBV18 | . | CASSPPQGKDEKLFF | TGTGCCAGCTCACCCCCGCAGGGGAAGGATGAAAAACTGTTTTTT
TRBJ1-2 | TRBD1 | 16 | TRBV4-3 | . | CASSQEGTGAAGSYTF | TGCGCCAGCAGCCAAGAAGGGACAGGTGCTGCGGGAAGCTACACCTTC
TRBJ2-3 | TRBD2 | 15 | TRBV4-3 | . | CASSTFRLAPDTQYF | TGCGCCAGCAGCACTTTTAGACTAGCACCAGATACGCAGTATTTT
TRBJ2-7 | . | 15 | TRBV4-1 | once | CASSQDQATPYEQYF | TGCGCCAGCAGCCAAGATCAAGCGACACCGTACGAGCAGTACTTC
TRBJ1-1 | . | 12 | TRBV30 | . | CAWSVEGAEAFF | TGTGCCTGGAGTGTAGAAGGGGCTGAAGCTTTCTTT
TRBJ2-1 | . | 15 | TRBV11-2 | . | CASSSAGDRPGEQFF | TGTGCCAGCAGCTCAGCAGGGGACCGCCCAGGGGAGCAGTTCTTC
TRBJ2-3 | . | 12 | TRBV27 | . | CASSQRYYTQYF | TGTGCCAGCAGTCAGCGGTATTATACGCAGTATTTT
TRBJ2-1 | . | 14 | TRBV11-2 | . | CASSITGSLNEQFF | TGTGCCAGCAGCATTACCGGGAGCCTCAATGAGCAGTTCTTC
TRBJ1-5 | . | 15 | TRBV19 | . | CASSIVQGGNQPQHF | TGTGCCAGTAGTATAGTACAAGGGGGCAATCAGCCCCAGCATTTT
TRBJ2-7 | TRBD2 | 15 | TRBV6-5 | . | CASSYAAGANYEQYF | TGTGCCAGCAGTTACGCGGCGGGAGCCAACTACGAGCAGTACTTC
TRBJ1-4 | . | 15 | TRBV18 | . | CASSPRSPGNEKLFF | TGTGCCAGCTCACCTCGCAGTCCAGGGAATGAAAAACTGTTTTTT
TRBJ2-7 | . | 14 | TRBV7-9 | . | CASSFRTVSGEQYF | TGTGCCAGCAGCTTCCGGACAGTTTCGGGGGAGCAGTACTTC
TRBJ1-2 | TRBD1 | 16 | TRBV6-1 | . | CASSAPYRGRNYGYTF | TGTGCCAGCAGTGCGCCGTACAGGGGGAGGAACTATGGCTACACCTTC
TRBJ2-3 | TRBD2 | 17 | TRBV5-4 | . | CASSSGLAGGVTDTQYF | TGTGCCAGCAGCTCAGGACTAGCGGGAGGGGTCACAGATACGCAGTATTTT
TRBJ2-2 | . | 14 | TRBV29-1 | . | CSVEAGARPGELFF | TGCAGCGTTGAAGCGGGGGCGCGCCCCGGGGAGCTGTTTTTT
TRBJ2-7 | . | 15 | TRBV28 | . | CASSLSPSEGCEQYF | TGTGCCAGCAGTTTGTCGCCCTCCGAGGGGTGCGAGCAGTACTTC
TRBJ2-1 | . | 18 | TRBV11-2 | . | CASSLYRRVLSSYNEQFF | TGTGCCAGCAGCTTATACAGACGGGTCCTAAGCTCCTACAATGAGCAGTTCTTC
TRBJ2-7 | . | 14 | TRBV25-1 | . | CASSDRTSSYEQYF | TGTGCCAGCAGTGACAGGACGAGCTCCTACGAGCAGTACTTC
TRBJ2-3 | . | 15 | TRBV14 | . | CASSQDRTRTDTQYF | TGTGCCAGCAGCCAAGACCGAACCCGCACAGATACGCAGTATTTT
TRBJ2-5 | . | 16 | TRBV6-5 | . | CASSWSLASSGETQYF | TGTGCCAGCAGTTGGAGTCTAGCGTCCTCCGGGGAGACCCAGTACTTC
TRBJ2-3 | TRBD2 | 19 | TRBV18 | . | CASSPRRGSGGSGTDTQYF | TGTGCCAGCTCACCTCGCCGGGGTAGCGGGGGATCCGGGACGGATACGCAGTATTTT
TRBJ2-3 | TRBD2 | 17 | TRBV4-3 | . | CASSQGLRTSGTDTQYF | TGCGCCAGCAGCCAAGGCTTAAGAACTAGCGGGACAGATACGCAGTATTTT
TRBJ1-1 | . | 17 | TRBV27 | . | CASSLRPGRMLNTEAFF | TGTGCCAGCAGTTTACGGCCGGGGAGAATGTTGAACACTGAAGCTTTCTTT
TRBJ1-1 | . | 21 | TRBV4-1 | . | CASSQESVWQTKGGMNTEAFF | TGCGCCAGCAGCCAAGAAAGTGTGTGGCAGACTAAGGGGGGGATGAACACTGAAGCTTTCTTT
TRBJ1-2 | TRBD1 | 18 | TRBV28 | . | CASSSNIHPGQGNYGYTF | TGTGCCAGCAGCAGTAACATCCACCCGGGACAGGGGAACTATGGCTACACCTTC
TRBJ2-3 | . | 18 | TRBV21-1 | . | CASSKRGKTSGVTDTQYF | TGTGCCAGCAGCAAAAGGGGAAAAACTAGCGGGGTCACAGATACGCAGTATTTT
TRBJ1-2 | . | 14 | TRBV6-1 | . | CASTTDIFNYGYTF | TGTGCCAGCACCACGGACATTTTTAACTATGGCTACACCTTC
TRBJ1-1 | . | 11 | TRBV6-5 | . | CASREGAEAFF | TGTGCCAGCCGAGAGGGGGCTGAAGCTTTCTTT
TRBJ2-1 | TRBD2 | 15 | TRBV4-2 | . | CASTLGAGGPGEQFF | TGTGCCAGCACCCTAGGGGCGGGAGGGCCCGGGGAGCAGTTCTTC
TRBJ2-2 | TRBD1 | 15 | TRBV19 | . | CASWRDRASTGELFF | TGTGCCAGTTGGCGGGACAGGGCTTCCACCGGGGAGCTGTTTTTT
TRBJ1-1 | . | 11 | TRBV6-6 | . | CASREGAEAFF | TGTGCCAGCCGAGAGGGGGCTGAAGCTTTCTTT
TRBJ2-5 | TRBD1 | 15 | TRBV2 | . | CASSEWGTGGETQYF | TGTGCCAGCAGTGAATGGGGGACAGGAGGAGAGACCCAGTACTTC
TRBJ2-7 | . | 13 | TRBV27 | . | CASSEAGWHEQYF | TGTGCCAGCAGTGAGGCAGGGTGGCACGAGCAGTACTTC
TRBJ1-3 | TRBD1 | 15 | TRBV18 | . | CASSPPDRGGNTIYF | TGTGCCAGCTCACCTCCGGACAGGGGTGGAAACACCATATATTTT
TRBJ2-1 | TRBD2 | 17 | TRBV7-7 | . | CASSPSLAGVSYNEQFF | TGTGCTAGCAGCCCCTCACTAGCGGGAGTGTCCTACAATGAGCAGTTCTTC
TRBJ1-1 | . | 14 | TRBV14 | . | CASSPLQKNTEAFF | TGTGCCAGCAGCCCCCTGCAGAAGAACACTGAAGCTTTCTTT
TRBJ2-3 | TRBD2 | 14 | TRBV7-9 | . | CASSVAGRTDTQYF | TGTGCCAGCAGCGTAGCGGGGCGCACAGATACGCAGTATTTT
TRBJ2-1 | TRBD2 | 17 | TRBV5-1 | . | CASSLPPSGSSYNEQFF | TGCGCCAGCAGCTTGCCCCCCAGCGGGAGCTCCTACAATGAGCAGTTCTTC
TRBJ2-1 | TRBD2 | 13 | TRBV29-1 | . | CSVAAGEYNEQFF | TGCAGCGTTGCAGCGGGAGAGTACAATGAGCAGTTCTTC
TRBJ2-2 | . | 17 | TRBV28 | . | CASSLKVRVGDTGELFF | TGTGCCAGCAGTTTAAAGGTCAGGGTTGGGGACACCGGGGAGCTGTTTTTT
TRBJ2-3 | . | 14 | TRBV27 | . | CASTSSRYTDTQYF | TGTGCCAGCACCTCCTCCCGCTACACAGATACGCAGTATTTT
TRBJ2-1 | . | 12 | TRBV14 | . | CASSQARYEQFF | TGTGCCAGCAGCCAAGCTAGGTATGAGCAGTTCTTC
TRBJ1-3 | . | 15 | TRBV7-6 | once | CASSSGPSSGNTIYF | TGTGCCAGCAGTTCCGGACCGAGCTCTGGAAACACCATATATTTT
TRBJ2-5 | TRBD1 | 14 | TRBV10-3 | . | CAISADRDQETQYF | TGTGCCATCAGTGCTGACAGGGACCAAGAGACCCAGTACTTC
TRBJ1-1 | TRBD1 | 14 | TRBV6-5 | once | CASSYRQGASVAFF | TGTGCCAGCAGTTATCGACAGGGGGCGTCGGTGGCTTTCTTT